These 24 T cell receptor beta chains originate from one sample sequenced in a study of regulatory T cells in long-lasting Graves disease. Building of the TCR beta libraries involved iRepertoire HTBI primers and Arm-PCR of CDR3 regions. Each CDR3 protein gets one entry after TCRdb re-called the multiplex PCR reads with MiXCR. The repertoire has 390,000 or so distinct CDR3 sequences, 23% of them found once; the top ten carry 25% to 30%. Described time point: persistent/refractory GD, antithyroid drugs over 5 years with positive TRAb. The TCR library was made from RNA that had been extracted from PBMCs in TRIzol. The source material was peripheral blood mononuclear cells (PBMCs), sampled when the disease was refractory, from a patient treated with antithyroid drugs. These receptors were obtained from a woman in her thirties or forties with Graves disease.

The chain has TRBV5-1 and TRBJ2-7, with D possibly TRBD2 on 6 matching bases. CDR1 and CDR2 from the germline V gene are SGHRS and YFSETQ. CDR3 length: 16 residues. V was shortened by 4 bases and J by 4 bases, with 21 bases between the two germline ends. The CDR3: CASSPKPGTAPYEQYF. The CDR3, as DNA: TGCGCCAGCAGCCCCAAACCGGGGACTGCACCTTACGAGCAGTACTTC.

V and J are TRBV4-1 and TRBJ2-7; D call uncertain. Germline assignment: CDR1 MGHRA and CDR2 YSYEKL. The CDR3 consists of 14 residues. The germline V and J ends were trimmed by 4 bases and 3 bases, with 13 bases remaining between them. The CDR3 protein is CASSPVGSLYEQYF. The CDR3 bases are TGCGCCAGCAGCCCAGTAGGGTCACTCTACGAGCAGTACTTC.

This clonotype has only a few counts. The CDR3 loop reads CASSLMGGALYGYTF. CDR3 in DNA: TGTGCCAGCAGCCTGATGGGGGGGGCTTTATATGGCTACACCTTC. This chain uses TRBV5-6 with TRBJ1-2, with D possibly being TRBD1 (6 bases). CDR1 and CDR2 (germline): SGHDT, YYEEEE. This CDR3 comprises 15 residues. Trimming removed 4 bases from V and 5 bases from J, with 18 bases in between.

In its sample, this clonotype was seen a few times. The chain recombines TRBV4-1 with TRBJ2-2; the D is unclear. Trimming took off 1 base at V and 10 bases at J, with 10 bases between the two ends. CDR1 and CDR2 (germline): MGHRA, YSYEKL. This CDR3 has 13 residues. The CDR3 DNA reads TGCGCCAGCAGCCAAGTGGTGGTATCGGAGCTGTTTTTT. It translates to CASSQVVVSELFF.

This clonotype was recorded at least ten times. The rearrangement joins TRBV6-5 to TRBJ2-1; TRBD1 or TRBD2 may be the D gene (6 bases each). Germline assignment: CDR1 MNHEY and CDR2 SVGAGI. V was clipped by 2 bases and J by 5 bases, with 13 bases between them. The CDR3 length is 15 residues. The CDR3 is CASSYDWRDNNEQFF. CDR3 sequence (DNA): TGTGCCAGCAGTTACGATTGGAGGGACAACAATGAGCAGTTCTTC.

This clonotype appeared a few times. This chain uses TRBV12-3 or TRBV12-4 with TRBJ2-2; 7 nucleotides match TRBD1. The CDR3 is 15 amino acids. V lost 4 bases to trimming and J lost 6 bases; unmatched junction nucleotides: 8. The CDR3 DNA reads TGTGCCAGCAGTTCCCTTGAAACAGGGGCCGGGGAGCTGTTTTTT. It codes for CASSSLETGAGELFF.

This clonotype was detected many times. The V call is TRBV2, the J call TRBJ2-7; 11 bases map to TRBD2. The CDR3 has 13 amino acids. Unmatched junction bases numbered 4, after V lost 6 bases and J lost 6 bases. Germline CDR1 SNHLY, CDR2 FYNNEI. DNA of the CDR3: TGTGCCAGCAGCGTAGGACTAGCGGGCGAGCAGTACTTC. Its protein is CASSVGLAGEQYF.

The chain links TRBV6-1 to TRBJ2-3; 9 nucleotides line up with TRBD2. J gave up 4 bases and V 7 bases, and 9 bases lay outside the gene matches. This CDR3 is 15 amino acids long. Per the germline V gene, CDR1 is MNHNS and CDR2 is SASEGT. The CDR3 region is CASKLVAGVADTQYF. The CDR3 region has the DNA TGTGCCAGCAAATTAGTAGCGGGAGTTGCAGATACGCAGTATTTT.

This clonotype has at least ten counts. The V gene is TRBV28, the J gene TRBJ2-7, with no clear D. The CDR3 covers 13 residues. V lost 2 bases to trimming and J lost 2 bases, with 7 bases between them. Germline values: CDR1 MDHEN, CDR2 SYDVKM. CDR3 protein: CASSLTIPYEQYF. CDR3 nucleotides: TGTGCCAGCAGTTTAACGATACCCTACGAGCAGTACTTC.

This clonotype was counted at least ten times. This CDR3 is CASRKGRENTEAFF. CDR3 nucleotide sequence: TGTGCCAGCAGAAAGGGACGGGAGAACACTGAAGCTTTCTTT. V usage is TRBV2 and J usage is TRBJ1-1, with D maybe TRBD1 (5 bases). Trimming shortened V by 6 bases and J by 1 base, and 12 bases separated the two germline ends. The germline CDR1 and CDR2 sequences are SNHLY and FYNNEI. This CDR3 has 14 amino acids.

A remark on this clonotype: Since a much larger clone is just one base distant, this may be a read error. This likely comes from a read error, as the CDR3 has no conserved phenylalanine or tryptophan at its end. The CDR3 nucleotides read TGTGCCAGCAGCTTGTACGAGCGGCCCACGATGCAAGAGACCCAGTACTCC. It translates to CASSLYERPTMQETQYS. V gene TRBV5-5 combines with J gene TRBJ2-5, with a tentative D call TRBD2 (5 bases). Trimming removed 1 base at V and 2 bases at J, with 18 bases between. Germline CDR1 and CDR2: SGHKS and YYEKEE (reference sequence). The CDR3 totals 17 residues.

This clonotype has ten or more counts. The chain uses TRBV28 and TRBJ1-5; D may be TRBD1 (5 bases). The length of the CDR3 is 15 residues. CDR1 is MDHEN and CDR2 is SYDVKM in the germline V gene. V lost 7 bases and J 2 bases, leaving 15 bases between the germline ends. This CDR3 is CASITWGGGNQPQHF. DNA for the CDR3: TGTGCCAGCATCACTTGGGGGGGAGGCAATCAGCCCCAGCATTTT.

With regard to this clonotype: Being one base from a much bigger clone, this may be a read error. The chain links TRBV6-4 to TRBJ1-2; D remains ambiguous. Germline CDR1 and CDR2: MRHNA and SNTAGT. The CDR3 consists of 14 residues. The chain's CDR3 is CASSHSRDGYGYTF. CDR3 nucleotide sequence: TGTGCCAGCAGTCACTCCAGAGACGGCTATGGCTACACCTTC.

This clonotype was counted only a few times. CDR3 sequence (DNA): TGCGCCAGCAGCTTTCAAGATTCGGGGAGCGGGGAGCTGTTTTTT. This translates into CASSFQDSGSGELFF. This chain joins TRBV5-1 and TRBJ2-2, with a weak D call TRBD2 (5 bases). CDR1 is SGHRS and CDR2 is YFSETQ in the germline V gene. V was trimmed by 2 bases and J by 7 bases, leaving 15 bases between them. The CDR3 extends over 15 amino acids.

This clonotype was detected ten times or more. V usage is TRBV28 and J usage is TRBJ2-7; TRBD1 agrees at 9 bases. The CDR3 has 14 amino acids. V was clipped by 4 bases and J by 2 bases; unmatched bases: 3. Germline CDR1 reads MDHEN; CDR2 reads SYDVKM. CDR3 DNA: TGTGCCAGCAGTTACGGGACAGGGCCCTACGAGCAGTACTTC. Translated: CASSYGTGPYEQYF.

In its sample, this clonotype was seen a few times. The rearrangement links TRBV29-1 to TRBJ1-4; 9 bases are shared with TRBD1. The ends lost 4 bases at V and 8 bases at J; junction bases unmatched: 2. This CDR3 is 12 amino acids long. Germline assignment: CDR1 SQVTM and CDR2 ANQGSEA. Here the CDR3 reads CSVGGQGEKLFF. CDR3 in DNA: TGCAGCGTTGGAGGACAGGGGGAAAAACTGTTTTTT.

Notes on this clonotype: A much larger clone sits a single nucleotide away, making a read error possible. Lacking the conserved final phenylalanine or tryptophan, this CDR3 likely reflects a read error. The J gene is TRBJ1-1, the V gene TRBV10-3, with D possibly being TRBD1 (6 bases). The V gene lost 11 bases and the J gene lost 2 bases, with 15 bases spanning the gap. Per germline, CDR1 ENHRY and CDR2 SYGVKD. The CDR3 is made up of 13 amino acids. This CDR3 is CAAKDRLNTEAFS. CDR3 DNA sequence: TGTGCCGCAAAGGACAGACTTAACACTGAAGCTTTCTCT.

This clonotype has ten or more counts. The genes are TRBV28 and TRBJ2-5; 9 nucleotides line up with TRBD2. Germline loops: CDR1 MDHEN, CDR2 SYDVKM. V lost 6 bases, J lost 4 bases, and 9 bases stayed unmatched. The CDR3 consists of 15 residues. CDR3 region: CASSHNSGSLETQYF. Written as DNA, the CDR3 is TGTGCCAGCAGCCATAATAGCGGGAGCTTAGAGACCCAGTACTTC.

This clonotype was recorded at least ten times. This sequence joins TRBV12-3 or TRBV12-4 and TRBJ1-5; unclear D gene. The CDR3 totals 13 residues. Trimming pared 6 bases from V and 0 bases from J, leaving 6 bases between. The DNA for the CDR3 is TGTGCCAGCAGCCATGGTAGCAATCAGCCCCAGCATTTT. Residues: CASSHGSNQPQHF.

The V call is TRBV28, the J call TRBJ2-1; maybe TRBD1 (6 bases). CDR1 is MDHEN and CDR2 is SYDVKM in the germline V gene. CDR3 length equals 14 residues. V dropped 3 bases and J dropped 3 bases, with 9 bases sitting between them. The DNA of the CDR3 is TGTGCCAGCAGTTTCTCAGGGGACTACAATGAGCAGTTCTTC. It encodes CASSFSGDYNEQFF.

The chain carries TRBV9 and TRBJ1-1; D uncertain. CDR3 length equals 14 residues. Germline CDR1 and CDR2: SGDLS and YYNGEE. Trimming removed 3 bases from V and 4 bases from J, with 13 bases in between. The CDR3 loop reads CASSGGDFSTEAFF. As DNA, the CDR3 is TGTGCCAGCAGCGGGGGAGACTTTAGCACTGAAGCTTTCTTT.

The sample holds many counts of this clonotype. The gene calls are TRBV28 and TRBJ2-7; D remains ambiguous. The V end lost 3 bases, the J end lost 1 base, and 10 bases lay between the germline ends. The germline V gene has CDR1 MDHEN and CDR2 SYDVKM. CDR3 size: 14 residues. The CDR3 reads CASSLSLPSYEQYF. DNA for the CDR3: TGTGCCAGCAGTTTGAGTCTCCCTTCCTACGAGCAGTACTTC.

In its sample, this clonotype was seen many times. This chain links TRBV28 with TRBJ1-2; D not certain. Germline CDR1 MDHEN, CDR2 SYDVKM. The CDR3 consists of 15 residues. Trimming left V 3 bases short and J 1 base short, with 12 bases between. The CDR3 nucleotides are TGTGCCAGCAGTTTCGTCGGATCTTATAACTATGGCTACACCTTC. This translates into CASSFVGSYNYGYTF.

This clonotype was picked up many times. The gene calls are TRBV6-1 and TRBJ2-2; TRBD1 is a possible D gene (5 bases). CDR1 is MNHNS and CDR2 is SASEGT in the germline V gene. The CDR3 consists of 15 residues. Trimming pared 6 bases from V and 4 bases from J, leaving 15 bases between. CDR3 protein: CASRQSHGATGELFF. CDR3 bases: TGTGCCAGCAGACAGAGCCATGGGGCCACCGGGGAGCTGTTTTTT.